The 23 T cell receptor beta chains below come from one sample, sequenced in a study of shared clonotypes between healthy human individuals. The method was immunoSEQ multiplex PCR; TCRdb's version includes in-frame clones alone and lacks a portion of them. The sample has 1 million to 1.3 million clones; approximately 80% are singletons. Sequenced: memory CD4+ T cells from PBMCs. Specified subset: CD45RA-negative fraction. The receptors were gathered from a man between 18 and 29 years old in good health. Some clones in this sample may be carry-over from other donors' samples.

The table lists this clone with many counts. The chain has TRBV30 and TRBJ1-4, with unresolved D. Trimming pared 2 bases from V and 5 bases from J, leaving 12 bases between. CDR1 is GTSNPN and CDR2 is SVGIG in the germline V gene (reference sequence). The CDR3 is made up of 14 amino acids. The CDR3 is CAWSSPGGNEKLFF. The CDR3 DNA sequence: TGTGCCTGGAGTTCCCCGGGAGGGAATGAAAAACTGTTTTTT.

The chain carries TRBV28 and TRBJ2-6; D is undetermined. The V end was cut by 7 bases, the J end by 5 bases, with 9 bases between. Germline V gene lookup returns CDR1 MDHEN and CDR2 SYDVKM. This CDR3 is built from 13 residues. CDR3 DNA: TGTGCCAGCACCCCGGCGAGGGCCAACGTCCTGACTTTC. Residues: CASTPARANVLTF. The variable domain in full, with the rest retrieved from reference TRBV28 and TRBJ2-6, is DVKVTQSSRYLVKRTGEKVFLECVQDMDHENMFWYRQDPGLGLRLIYFSYDVKMKEKGDIPEGYSVSREKKERFSLILESASTNQTSMYLCASTPARANVLTFGAGSRLTVL.

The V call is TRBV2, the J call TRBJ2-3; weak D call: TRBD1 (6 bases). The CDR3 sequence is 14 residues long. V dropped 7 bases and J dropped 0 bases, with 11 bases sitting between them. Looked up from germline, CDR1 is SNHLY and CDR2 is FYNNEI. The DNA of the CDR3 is TGTGCCAGCAAGGGGGACCGAAGCACAGATACGCAGTATTTT. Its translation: CASKGDRSTDTQYF.

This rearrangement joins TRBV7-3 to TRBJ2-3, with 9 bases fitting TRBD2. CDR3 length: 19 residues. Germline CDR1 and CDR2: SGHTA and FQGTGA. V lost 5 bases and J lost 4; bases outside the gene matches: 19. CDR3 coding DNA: TGTGCCAGCAGCCCCCAACAGCGATCCAGCGGGAGGACCGCAGATACGCAGTATTTT. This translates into CASSPQQRSSGRTADTQYF.

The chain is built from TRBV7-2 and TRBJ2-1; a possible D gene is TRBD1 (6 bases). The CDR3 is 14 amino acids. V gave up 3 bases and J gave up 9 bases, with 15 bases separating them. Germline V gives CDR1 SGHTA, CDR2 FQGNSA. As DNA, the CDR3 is TGTGCCAGCAGCTTGGACAGTGGGGTTCGTGAGCAGTTCTTC. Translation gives CASSLDSGVREQFF.

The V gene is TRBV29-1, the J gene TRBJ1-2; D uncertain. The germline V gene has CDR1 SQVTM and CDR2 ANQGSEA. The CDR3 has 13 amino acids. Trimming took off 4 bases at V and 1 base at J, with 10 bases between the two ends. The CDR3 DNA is TGCAGCGTTGGCCCGGGATTTAACTATGGCTACACCTTC. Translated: CSVGPGFNYGYTF.

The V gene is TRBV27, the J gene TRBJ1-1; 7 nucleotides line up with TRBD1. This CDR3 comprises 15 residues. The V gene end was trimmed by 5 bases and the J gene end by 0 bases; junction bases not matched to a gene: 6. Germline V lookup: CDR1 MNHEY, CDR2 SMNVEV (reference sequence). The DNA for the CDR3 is TGTGCCAGCAGTGACCGGGACAGAATGAACACTGAAGCTTTCTTT. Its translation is CASSDRDRMNTEAFF.

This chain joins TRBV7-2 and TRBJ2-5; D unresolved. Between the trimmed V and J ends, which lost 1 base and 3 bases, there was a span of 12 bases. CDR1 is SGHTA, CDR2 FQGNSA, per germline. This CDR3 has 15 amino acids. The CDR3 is CASSLVPPPEETQYF. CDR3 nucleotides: TGTGCCAGCAGCTTAGTTCCGCCCCCGGAAGAGACCCAGTACTTC.

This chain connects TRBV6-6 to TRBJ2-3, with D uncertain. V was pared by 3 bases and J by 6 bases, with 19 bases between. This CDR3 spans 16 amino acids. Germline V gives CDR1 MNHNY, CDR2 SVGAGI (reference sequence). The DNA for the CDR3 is TGTGCCAGCAGTTATAGGGCTCCCCCATGGTCGGATACGCAGTATTTT. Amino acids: CASSYRAPPWSDTQYF.

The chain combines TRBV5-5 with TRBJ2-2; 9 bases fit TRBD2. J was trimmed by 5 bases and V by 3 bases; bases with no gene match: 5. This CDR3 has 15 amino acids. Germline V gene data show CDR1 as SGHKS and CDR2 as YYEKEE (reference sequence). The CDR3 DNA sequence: TGTGCCAGCAGCTCGATAGCGGGAGATACCGGGGAGCTGTTTTTT. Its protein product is CASSSIAGDTGELFF.

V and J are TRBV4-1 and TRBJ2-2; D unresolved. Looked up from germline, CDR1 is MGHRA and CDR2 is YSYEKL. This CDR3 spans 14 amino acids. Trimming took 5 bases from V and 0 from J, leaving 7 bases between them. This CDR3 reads CASSRLPNTGELFF. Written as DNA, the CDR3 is TGCGCCAGCAGCAGACTCCCGAACACCGGGGAGCTGTTTTTT.

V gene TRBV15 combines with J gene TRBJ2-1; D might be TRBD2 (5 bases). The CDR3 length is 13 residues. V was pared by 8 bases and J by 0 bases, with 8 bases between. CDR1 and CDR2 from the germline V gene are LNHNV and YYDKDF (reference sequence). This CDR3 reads CATVGGSYNEQFF. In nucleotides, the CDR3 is TGTGCCACCGTTGGAGGCTCCTACAATGAGCAGTTCTTC.

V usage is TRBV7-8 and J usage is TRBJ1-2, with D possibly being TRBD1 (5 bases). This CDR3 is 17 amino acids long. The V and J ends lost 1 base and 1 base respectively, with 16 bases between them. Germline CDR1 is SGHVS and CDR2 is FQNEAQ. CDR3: CASSLGGVTPFNYGYTF. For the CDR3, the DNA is TGTGCCAGCAGCTTAGGGGGGGTGACTCCGTTTAACTATGGCTACACCTTC.

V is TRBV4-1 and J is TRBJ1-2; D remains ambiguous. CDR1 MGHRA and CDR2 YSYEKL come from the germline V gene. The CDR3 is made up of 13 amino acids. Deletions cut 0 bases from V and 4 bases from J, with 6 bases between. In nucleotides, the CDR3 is TGCGCCAGCAGCCAAGAATCGGCCTATGGCTACACCTTC. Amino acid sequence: CASSQESAYGYTF.

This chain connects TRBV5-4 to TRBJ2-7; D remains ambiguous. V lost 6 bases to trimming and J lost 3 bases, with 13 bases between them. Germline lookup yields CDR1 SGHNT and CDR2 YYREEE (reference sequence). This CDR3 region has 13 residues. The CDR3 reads CASTANLGYEQYF. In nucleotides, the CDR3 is TGTGCCAGCACCGCAAACTTGGGCTACGAGCAGTACTTC.

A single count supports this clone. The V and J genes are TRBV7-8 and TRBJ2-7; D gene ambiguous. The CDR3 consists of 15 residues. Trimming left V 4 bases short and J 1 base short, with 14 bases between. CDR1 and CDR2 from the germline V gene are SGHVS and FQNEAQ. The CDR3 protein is CASSSLRSFSYEQYF. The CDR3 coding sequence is TGTGCCAGCAGCTCCCTACGTTCCTTTTCCTACGAGCAGTACTTC.

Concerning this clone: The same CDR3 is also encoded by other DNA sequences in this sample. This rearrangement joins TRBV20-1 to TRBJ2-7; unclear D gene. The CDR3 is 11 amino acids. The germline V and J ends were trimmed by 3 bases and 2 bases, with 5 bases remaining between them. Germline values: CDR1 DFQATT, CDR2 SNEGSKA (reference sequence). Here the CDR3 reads CSASSAYEQYF. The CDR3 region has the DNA TGCAGTGCTAGTTCCGCCTACGAGCAGTACTTC.

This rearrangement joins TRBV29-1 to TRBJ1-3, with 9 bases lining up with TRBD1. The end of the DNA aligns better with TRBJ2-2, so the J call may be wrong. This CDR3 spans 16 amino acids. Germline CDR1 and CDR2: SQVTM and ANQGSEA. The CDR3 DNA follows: TGCAGCGTTGAAGGAAGACAGGGGGTTAACACCGGGGAGCTGTTTTTT. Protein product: CSVEGRQGVNTGELFF.

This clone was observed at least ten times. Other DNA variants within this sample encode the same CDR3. In DNA, the CDR3 is TGTGCCAGCAGCTCACAGGGCTATGGCTACACCTTC. It translates to CASSSQGYGYTF. This sequence joins TRBV7-9 and TRBJ1-2, with TRBD1 as a possible D gene (6 bases). CDR3 length: 12 amino acids. CDR1 and CDR2 (germline): SEHNR, FQNEAQ (reference sequence). V lost 4 bases and J 4 bases, leaving 7 bases between the germline ends. Variable domain in full (rest from reference TRBV7-9 and TRBJ1-2): DTGVSQNPRHKITKRGQNVTFRCDPISEHNRLYWYRQTLGQGPEFLTYFQNEAQLEKSRLLSDRFSAERPKGSFSTLEIQRTEQGDSAMYLCASSSQGYGYTFGSGTRLTVV.

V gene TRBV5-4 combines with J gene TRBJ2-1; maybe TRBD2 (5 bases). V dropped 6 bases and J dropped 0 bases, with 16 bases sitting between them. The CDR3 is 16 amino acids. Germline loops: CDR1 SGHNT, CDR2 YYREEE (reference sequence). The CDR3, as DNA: TGTGCCAGCATCCGAGGACTGGAGAGCTCCTACAATGAGCAGTTCTTC. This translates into CASIRGLESSYNEQFF.

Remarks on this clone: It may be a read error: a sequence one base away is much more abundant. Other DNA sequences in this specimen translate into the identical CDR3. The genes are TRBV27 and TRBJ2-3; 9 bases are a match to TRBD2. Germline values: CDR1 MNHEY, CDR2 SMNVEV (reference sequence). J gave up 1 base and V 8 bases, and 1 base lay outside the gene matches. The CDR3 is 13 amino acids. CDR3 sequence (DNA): TGTGCCAGCCGACTAGCGGGCACAGATACGCAGTATTTT. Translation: CASRLAGTDTQYF.

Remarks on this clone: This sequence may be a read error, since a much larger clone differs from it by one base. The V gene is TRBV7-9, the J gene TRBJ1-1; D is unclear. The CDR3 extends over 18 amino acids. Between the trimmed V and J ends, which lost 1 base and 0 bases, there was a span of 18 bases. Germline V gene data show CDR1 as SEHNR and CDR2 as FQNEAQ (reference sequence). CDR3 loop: CASSLGRLGSGVNTEAFF. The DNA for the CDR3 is TGTGCCAGCAGCTTAGGCCGACTTGGATCAGGAGTGAACACTGAAGCTTTCTTT.

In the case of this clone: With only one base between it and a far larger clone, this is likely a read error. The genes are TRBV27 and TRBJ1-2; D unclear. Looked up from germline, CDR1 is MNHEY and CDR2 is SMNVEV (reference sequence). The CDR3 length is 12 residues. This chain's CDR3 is CASRFGGYGHTF. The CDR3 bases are TGTGCCAGCAGGTTCGGTGGGTATGGCCACACCTTC.